This T cell receptor beta chain was captured by sequencing in a study of vaccination and CD4 T cells after COVID-19. Across the study: Two of the convalescents were Hispanic, and convalescents were six males and four females. Overlapping spike peptides of SARS-CoV-2, HCoV-NL63, HCoV-OC43 and HCoV-229E were used, and cells were stimulated with them. The study, taken as a whole, reports: Among those convalescent, a median approximately 87% of reactive clones emerged solely post-vaccination.

The V gene end was trimmed by 0 bases and the J gene end by 6 bases; junction bases not matched to a gene: 5. The CDR3 extends over 15 amino acids. Germline CDR1 reads SGDLS; CDR2 reads YYNGEE. Cultured CD4+ T cell DNA was sequenced using the Oncomine TCR Beta short-read assay. Extraction of genomic DNA was performed on cultured CD4+ T cells. TCRdb re-derived calls from the PCR reads in MiXCR, one entry per CDR3 protein. The sample yields more than 12,000 distinct CDR3 sequences, roughly 60% seen once. Treatment noted: roughly 10-day PBMC culture with coronavirus spike peptide pools or control peptides (ViraFEST assay). About this clonotype: Its target is not known.

Material for sequencing was CD4+ T cells from blood, cultured in vitro. V and J are TRBV9 and TRBJ2-1, with 8 nucleotides matching TRBD2. The sequence was obtained from a human donor who had recovered from COVID-19. The CDR3 reads CASSVVAGFINEQFF. The DNA for the CDR3 is TGTGCCAGCAGCGTAGTAGCGGGGTTTATCAATGAGCAGTTCTTC. The whole variable domain, filled in from reference TRBV9 and TRBJ2-1, reads DSGVTQTPKHLITATGQRVTLRCSPRSGDLSVYWYQQSLDQGLQFLIQYYNGEERAKGNILERFSAQQFPDLHSELNLSSLELGDSALYFCASSVVAGFINEQFFGPGTRLTVL.